These 28 T cell receptor beta chains were sequenced from one sample in a study of PD-1 blockade in mismatch repair-deficient tumors. Generated by immunoSEQ multiplex PCR, the TCRdb table keeps only in-frame clones and is missing some. Found here are 100,000 to 150,000 clones, more than 85% of them singletons; the top ten hold less than 15%. Here the sequenced sample was peripheral blood, taken 44 weeks after starting pembrolizumab. These receptors came from an adult with mismatch repair-deficient cancer.

The CDR3 nucleotides read TGTGCCAGCAGTTCGAGGTGGGACACTAACTATGGCTACACCTTC. Its protein is CASSSRWDTNYGYTF. The chain joins TRBV6-5 to TRBJ1-2; possible D gene TRBD1, 6 bases. The germline V gene encodes CDR1 MNHEY and CDR2 SVGAGI. The V end lost 4 bases, the J end lost 0 bases, and 12 bases lay between the germline ends. The CDR3 extends over 15 amino acids.

The chain employs TRBV14 and TRBJ2-7; D is possibly TRBD2 (6 bases). V lost 0 bases and J 0 bases, leaving 9 bases between the germline ends. This CDR3 comprises 15 residues. The germline V gene has CDR1 SGHDN and CDR2 FVKESK. CDR3 coding DNA: TGTGCCAGCAGCCAAGAGGCCGGGAGCTCCTACGAGCAGTACTTC. It specifies CASSQEAGSSYEQYF.

The count of this clone is one. The junction differs from germline at one of its ends, possibly a read error. V usage is TRBV7-7 and J usage is TRBJ2-7, with 11 bases identical to TRBD2. Germline V gives CDR1 SSHAT, CDR2 FNYEAQ (reference sequence). The CDR3 runs 15 residues. CDR3 coding DNA: TGTGCTAGCAGCTCGGGACTAGCGGTAGTAGAGGAGCAGTACTTC. This encodes CASSSGLAVVEEQYF.

This clone showed up just a few times. The chain employs TRBV5-1 and TRBJ1-1; D unresolved. Trimming removed 2 bases at V and 3 bases at J, with 11 bases between. CDR3 length equals 14 residues. Germline V CDR1 and CDR2: SGHRS, YFSETQ. CDR3 coding DNA: TGCGCCAGCAGCTTCCGGGCCTCGGACACTGAAGCTTTCTTT. Its protein is CASSFRASDTEAFF.

This clone was detected once. The genes are TRBV11-3 and TRBJ2-7, with 9 bases lining up with TRBD2. The CDR3 contains 15 residues. CDR1 and CDR2 from the germline V gene are SGHNT and YENEEA. Trimming at V came to 5 bases and at J to 5 bases, leaving 10 bases not matched to a gene. The CDR3: CASSTRLAEINEQYF. The CDR3 DNA reads TGTGCCAGCAGCACCCGACTAGCGGAAATCAACGAGCAGTACTTC.

The CDR3 here is CASSLFRSNQPQHF. The CDR3 DNA reads as TGTGCCAGCAGTTTATTTCGAAGCAATCAGCCCCAGCATTTT. The rearrangement links TRBV27 to TRBJ1-5, with D hard to call. Trimming pared 1 base from V and 1 base from J, leaving 5 bases between. The germline gives CDR1 MNHEY, CDR2 SMNVEV (reference sequence). CDR3 length: 14 amino acids.

This chain uses TRBV10-2 with TRBJ2-2; D call uncertain. This CDR3 region has 16 residues. CDR1 is WSHSY, CDR2 SAAADI, per germline. The ends were cut back, 6 bases at V and 3 bases at J, with 17 bases in the middle. CDR3 in amino acids: CASRLTNERYTGELFF. DNA for the CDR3: TGCGCCAGCAGACTCACTAACGAGAGGTACACCGGGGAGCTGTTTTTT.

This clone showed up just a few times. The chain joins TRBV7-9 to TRBJ1-2, with D possibly matching TRBD1 (5 bases). V was pared by 5 bases and J by 4 bases, with 14 bases between. The germline V gene has CDR1 SEHNR and CDR2 FQNEAQ (reference sequence). The CDR3 is 14 residues long. CDR3 DNA sequence: TGTGCCAGCAGCGCCTTGACAGCTTTCTATGGCTACACCTTC. This translates into CASSALTAFYGYTF. The full variable domain, in which reference TRBV7-9 and TRBJ1-2 provide the parts outside the CDR3, is DTGVSQNPRHKITKRGQNVTFRCDPISEHNRLYWYRQTLGQGPEFLTYFQNEAQLEKSRLLSDRFSAERPKGSFSTLEIQRTEQGDSAMYLCASSALTAFYGYTFGSGTRLTVV.

The V and J genes are TRBV11-2 and TRBJ1-1, with 10 bases fitting TRBD1. From germline, CDR1 is SGHAT and CDR2 FQNNGV. CDR3 length: 16 residues. J gave up 4 bases and V 5 bases, and 10 bases lay outside the gene matches. CDR3 amino acids: CASSHRGTGAGTEAFF. CDR3 nucleotides: TGTGCCAGCAGCCACCGCGGGACAGGGGCGGGCACTGAAGCTTTCTTT. Together with reference TRBV11-2 and TRBJ1-1, the CDR3 gives the full variable domain: EAGVAQSPRYKIIEKRQSVAFWCNPISGHATLYWYQQILGQGPKLLIQFQNNGVVDDSQLPKDRFSAERLKGVDSTLKIQPAKLEDSAVYLCASSHRGTGAGTEAFFGQGTRLTVV.

This clone was detected only once. V gene TRBV6-5 combines with J gene TRBJ1-2; the match to TRBD1 covers 8 bases. The germline V gene has CDR1 MNHEY and CDR2 SVGAGI. CDR3 size: 13 residues. V dropped 8 bases and J dropped 7; count of bases not matched to a gene: 9. In DNA, the CDR3 is TGTGCCAGCCGACAGGGGCGAGGGGGTGGCTACACCTTC. Translating it yields CASRQGRGGGYTF.

V is TRBV7-8 and J is TRBJ2-3; 11 nucleotides match TRBD2. J gave up 8 bases and V 1 base, and 14 bases lay outside the gene matches. Germline V gene sequence: CDR1 SGHVS, CDR2 FQNEAQ. There are 18 residues in the CDR3. The CDR3 nucleotides are TGTGCCAGCAGCTTAGAACGGGGGGGGAATAGCGGGAGGGTTACGCAGTATTTT. Amino acids: CASSLERGGNSGRVTQYF.

V is TRBV30 and J is TRBJ1-1; D perhaps matches TRBD1 (5 bases). V shed 8 bases and J shed 2 bases, with 12 bases lying between them. CDR1 is GTSNPN, CDR2 SVGIG, per germline (reference sequence). This CDR3 is built from 12 residues. Written as DNA, the CDR3 is TGTGCCGAGCATAGGGGAAACACTGAAGCTTTCTTT. Translation gives CAEHRGNTEAFF.

This chain joins TRBV9 and TRBJ2-3, with a possible D match to TRBD2 (6 bases). The germline V gene encodes CDR1 SGDLS and CDR2 YYNGEE. Trimming left V 0 bases short and J 2 bases short, with 10 bases between. This CDR3 region has 15 residues. The CDR3: CASSVDGGVTDTQYF. DNA of the CDR3: TGTGCCAGCAGCGTAGATGGCGGGGTCACAGATACGCAGTATTTT.

V is TRBV4-2 and J is TRBJ2-3; D is uncertain. There are 14 residues in the CDR3. Per the germline V gene, CDR1 is LGHNA and CDR2 is YNFKEQ. Deletions cut 0 bases from V and 5 bases from J, with 9 bases between. The CDR3, as DNA: TGTGCCAGCAGCCAAGAACCCAGCCAAGATACGCAGTATTTT. Translation gives CASSQEPSQDTQYF.

The chain is built from TRBV7-9 and TRBJ2-4; TRBD1 matches 9 bases. The CDR3 spans 16 residues. Germline values: CDR1 SEHNR, CDR2 FQNEAQ (reference sequence). Germline trimming cut 4 bases from V and 9 bases from J; bases unmatched to any gene: 13. CDR3 sequence reads: CASSSAGTGRLGIQYF. The CDR3 DNA reads as TGTGCCAGCAGCTCGGCCGGGACAGGGAGGTTGGGCATTCAGTACTTC. Looking up the rest from reference TRBV7-9 and TRBJ2-4 gives the full variable domain: DTGVSQNPRHKITKRGQNVTFRCDPISEHNRLYWYRQTLGQGPEFLTYFQNEAQLEKSRLLSDRFSAERPKGSFSTLEIQRTEQGDSAMYLCASSSAGTGRLGIQYFGAGTRLSVL.

The chain uses TRBV6-5 and TRBJ1-5; D not certain. The length of the CDR3 is 15 residues. V gave up 6 bases and J gave up 0 bases, with 12 bases separating them. Germline CDR1 MNHEY, CDR2 SVGAGI. The CDR3 sequence: CASSPTGYSNQPQHF. The CDR3 coding sequence is TGTGCCAGCAGCCCCACGGGTTATAGCAATCAGCCCCAGCATTTT.

This clone was recorded only once. The chain is built from TRBV7-8 and TRBJ2-7, with 8 bases identical to TRBD2. The germline CDR1 and CDR2 sequences are SGHVS and FQNEAQ. The CDR3 runs 13 residues. The V gene end was trimmed by 5 bases and the J gene end by 3 bases; junction bases not matched to a gene: 3. CDR3 in amino acids: CASSAGTSYEQYF. The CDR3 nucleotides are TGTGCCAGCAGCGCCGGGACTAGCTACGAGCAGTACTTC.

The chain has TRBV10-2 and TRBJ2-7; perhaps TRBD1 as D (5 bases). Trimming cost V 4 bases and J 3 bases, with 10 bases left between them. This CDR3 has 13 amino acids. Germline CDR1 and CDR2: WSHSY and SAAADI. In nucleotides, the CDR3 is TGCGCCAGCAGTGCGGACACCTTCTACGAGCAGTACTTC. It translates to CASSADTFYEQYF.

The chain links TRBV15 to TRBJ2-4; 13 bases match TRBD2. CDR1 and CDR2 (germline): LNHNV, YYDKDF (reference sequence). The V gene end was trimmed by 3 bases and the J gene end by 2 bases; junction bases not matched to a gene: 4. This CDR3 spans 17 amino acids. The CDR3 DNA sequence: TGTGCCACCAGCAGCGGACTAGCGGGAGTATCCAAAAACATTCAGTACTTC. It codes for CATSSGLAGVSKNIQYF.

This clone was detected a few times. The rearrangement uses TRBV7-2 and TRBJ2-3; no firm D call. From germline, CDR1 is SGHTA and CDR2 FQGNSA. This CDR3 contains 15 residues. V was trimmed by 5 bases and J by 0 bases, leaving 12 bases between them. The DNA of the CDR3 is TGTGCCAGCAGCCTGAACCTCCCTAGCACAGATACGCAGTATTTT. Translated: CASSLNLPSTDTQYF.

This chain connects TRBV28 to TRBJ2-7; 9 bases line up with TRBD1. Trimming cost V 6 bases and J 2 bases; bases outside gene matches: 2. CDR3 length: 13 amino acids. CDR1 and CDR2 from the germline V gene are MDHEN and SYDVKM. CDR3 sequence reads: CASRTGGAYEQYF. The CDR3 DNA reads as TGTGCCAGCAGGACAGGGGGGGCCTACGAGCAGTACTTC.

This clone was seen only a few times. The V gene is TRBV10-3, the J gene TRBJ1-2, with 8 bases lining up with TRBD1. Losses at the gene ends were 10 bases for V and 3 bases for J; bases not matched to a gene: 10. The CDR3 runs to 14 residues. The germline V gene has CDR1 ENHRY and CDR2 SYGVKD. Written as DNA, the CDR3 is TGTGCCAGCCTACAGGGGGAGTGGGACTATGGCTACACCTTC. Amino acid sequence: CASLQGEWDYGYTF.

The chain joins TRBV19 to TRBJ1-1; D remains unclear. CDR3 length: 13 residues. Germline CDR1 and CDR2: LNHDA and SQIVND (reference sequence). With 10 bases removed from V and 5 bases from J, the gap between germline ends came to 17 bases. As DNA, the CDR3 is TGTGCCACCCAACTCGGAGGAGGGACTGAAGCTTTCTTT. This codes for CATQLGGGTEAFF.

J is TRBJ2-1 and V is TRBV27; 8 nucleotides match TRBD2. CDR1 MNHEY and CDR2 SMNVEV come from the germline V gene (reference sequence). This CDR3 region has 16 residues. V trimming: 4 bases; J trimming: 0 bases; junction bases outside the gene matches: 5. The chain's CDR3 is CASSYSGTSSYNEQFF. The CDR3 bases are TGTGCCAGCAGTTATAGCGGGACGAGCTCCTACAATGAGCAGTTCTTC.

This clone appeared once. The chain joins TRBV7-8 to TRBJ2-2, with D tentatively TRBD1 (7 bases). V lost 5 bases and J lost 5, with 18 bases in between. The germline V gene has CDR1 SGHVS and CDR2 FQNEAQ. The CDR3 is 16 amino acids. CDR3 residues: CASSTPEGAQTGELFF. CDR3 in DNA: TGTGCCAGCAGCACCCCGGAGGGGGCGCAGACCGGGGAGCTGTTTTTT.

This rearrangement joins TRBV6-1 to TRBJ2-7; 11 bases line up with TRBD2. J was trimmed by 2 bases and V by 4 bases; bases with no gene match: 13. This CDR3 spans 18 amino acids. The germline CDR1 and CDR2 sequences are MNHNS and SASEGT. Written as DNA, the CDR3 is TGTGCCAGCAGTGGTCCTAGCGGGAGGTATATAATCCCCTACGAGCAGTACTTC. Its translation: CASSGPSGRYIIPYEQYF.

The genes are TRBV4-1 and TRBJ1-4; possible D gene TRBD1, 6 bases. CDR3 length equals 16 residues. V was cut by 3 bases and J by 3 bases, with 14 bases left in between. Germline lookup yields CDR1 MGHRA and CDR2 YSYEKL. The CDR3 loop reads CASSHPKTGSNEKLFF. Written as DNA, the CDR3 is TGCGCCAGCAGCCACCCCAAGACAGGTTCTAATGAAAAACTGTTTTTT.

The chain joins TRBV5-1 to TRBJ2-7; 8 nucleotides agree with TRBD1. This CDR3 region has 13 residues. Germline lookup yields CDR1 SGHRS and CDR2 YFSETQ. The V and J ends lost 4 bases and 7 bases, in that order; junction bases with no gene match: 7. The CDR3 protein is CASSGTGLNEQYF. CDR3 sequence (DNA): TGCGCCAGCAGCGGGACAGGCCTTAATGAGCAGTACTTC.